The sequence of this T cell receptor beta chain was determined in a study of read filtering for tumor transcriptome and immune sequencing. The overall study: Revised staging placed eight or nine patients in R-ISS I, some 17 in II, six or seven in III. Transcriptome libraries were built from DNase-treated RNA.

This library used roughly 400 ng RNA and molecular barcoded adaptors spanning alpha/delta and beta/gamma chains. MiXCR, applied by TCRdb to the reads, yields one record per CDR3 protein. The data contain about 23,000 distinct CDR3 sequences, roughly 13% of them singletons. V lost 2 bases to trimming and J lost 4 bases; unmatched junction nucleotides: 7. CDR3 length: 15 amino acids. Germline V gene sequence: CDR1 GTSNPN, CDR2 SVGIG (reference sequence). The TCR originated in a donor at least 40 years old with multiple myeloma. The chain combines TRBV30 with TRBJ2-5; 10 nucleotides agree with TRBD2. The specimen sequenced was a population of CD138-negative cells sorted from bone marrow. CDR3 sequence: CAWSYGVAGGETQYF. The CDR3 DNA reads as TGTGCCTGGAGTTATGGAGTAGCGGGAGGAGAGACCCAGTACTTC.